The 16 T cell receptor beta chains below all came from one sample that was sequenced in a study of identical twins (TCRdb year 2016). The method was 5' RACE. TCRdb shows the sequencer as Illumina HiSeq 2000. Starting from the raw public reads, TCRdb applied fastp trimming at Q25, assembled clones with MiXCR and retained in-frame beta chains. Every entry covers one CDR3 protein and lists the most common genes and DNA from its rows. The sample table lists more than 650,000 distinct CDR3 sequences, 5.5% to 7.5% of them with a count of one. 1.5% to 2% of the sample lies in the top ten. The sample consisted of naive T cells sorted from blood. The cell subset or site label for this specimen denotes: cells isolated with a human naive T-cell isolation kit. The receptors come from a man aged 18-30 years in good health.

This clonotype was seen at least ten times. This rearrangement joins TRBV4-3 to TRBJ2-3; 10 bases are shared with TRBD1. The germline V gene has CDR1 LGHNA and CDR2 YSLEER. This CDR3 region has 16 residues. Unmatched junction bases numbered 5, after V lost 5 bases and J lost 0 bases. CDR3 sequence (DNA): TGCGCCAGCAGCTTGACAGGGGGCACTAGCACAGATACGCAGTATTTT. As protein: CASSLTGGTSTDTQYF.

The CDR3, as DNA: TGCGCCAGCAGCTTGGGGCAGCTTAATTCACCCCTCCACTTT. Protein: CASSLGQLNSPLHF. This sequence joins TRBV5-1 and TRBJ1-6; no clear D. Trimming shortened V by 0 bases and J by 6 bases, and 7 bases separated the two germline ends. This CDR3 is built from 14 residues. Germline V gives CDR1 SGHRS, CDR2 YFSETQ.

Ten or more counts support this clonotype. The chain uses TRBV6-1 and TRBJ1-4; D is ambiguous. The V gene's germline CDR1 is MNHNS and CDR2 SASEGT. The germline V and J ends were trimmed by 2 bases and 1 base, with 5 bases remaining between them. This CDR3 comprises 14 residues. The CDR3 DNA follows: TGTGCCAGCAGTGAATTAGGAACTAATGAAAAACTGTTTTTT. It translates to CASSELGTNEKLFF.

The table lists this clonotype with a few counts. The chain joins TRBV4-1 to TRBJ1-1; 8 bases line up with TRBD1. This CDR3 has 16 residues. The V segment lost 0 bases and the J segment 2 bases; nucleotides outside the gene matches: 5. CDR1 is MGHRA and CDR2 is YSYEKL in the germline V gene. CDR3 loop: CASSQELTGGNTEAFF. Written as DNA, the CDR3 is TGCGCCAGCAGCCAAGAACTCACAGGGGGAAACACTGAAGCTTTCTTT.

This clonotype was counted many times. The rearrangement uses TRBV24-1 and TRBJ2-2; the D call may be TRBD1 or TRBD2 (6 bases each). Trimming shortened V by 5 bases and J by 0 bases, and 12 bases separated the two germline ends. The CDR3 totals 16 residues. CDR1 and CDR2 from the germline V gene are KGHDR and SFDVKD. CDR3 coding DNA: TGTGCCACCAGTGCCCCGGAGGGGGCGAACACCGGGGAGCTGTTTTTT. It specifies CATSAPEGANTGELFF.

The chain combines TRBV20-1 with TRBJ2-7, with D perhaps being TRBD1 or TRBD2 (5 bases each). The CDR3 is made up of 15 amino acids. Per the germline V gene, CDR1 is DFQATT and CDR2 is SNEGSKA (reference sequence). V was cut by 0 bases and J by 0 bases, with 12 bases left in between. CDR3 coding DNA: TGCAGTGCTAGAGATCGAGGGGACCCCTCCTACGAGCAGTACTTC. Its translation: CSARDRGDPSYEQYF.

This clonotype was seen a few times. The chain has TRBV12-3 or TRBV12-4 and TRBJ1-1; tentatively, D is TRBD1 (6 bases). The CDR3 contains 11 residues. Trimming pared 4 bases from V and 10 bases from J, leaving 10 bases between. The CDR3 sequence is CASSYRVGAFF. The CDR3 coding sequence is TGTGCCAGCAGTTACAGGGTAGGAGCTTTCTTT.

The table lists this clonotype with many counts. The chain links TRBV12-3 or TRBV12-4 to TRBJ2-5; TRBD1 agrees at 8 bases. The CDR3 consists of 15 residues. V trimming: 4 bases; J trimming: 1 base; junction bases outside the gene matches: 5. Written as DNA, the CDR3 is TGTGCCAGCAGTTCGATCGGACAGGGCCAAGAGACCCAGTACTTC. Translating gives CASSSIGQGQETQYF.

The chain's CDR3 is CASSLNSGEETQYF. The CDR3 region has the DNA TGTGCCAGCAGTTTAAACAGCGGTGAAGAGACCCAGTACTTC. The chain carries TRBV12-3 or TRBV12-4 and TRBJ2-5, with TRBD2 as a possible D gene (5 bases). This CDR3 region has 14 residues. Between the trimmed V and J ends, which lost 2 bases and 3 bases, there was a span of 10 bases.

This clonotype was seen many times. The gene calls are TRBV12-3 or TRBV12-4 and TRBJ2-7, with TRBD2 matching over 9 bases. The V gene end was trimmed by 2 bases and the J gene end by 6 bases; junction bases not matched to a gene: 5. The CDR3 loop spans 14 amino acids. CDR3 in DNA: TGTGCCAGCAGTTTAAGCGGGAGGCGTGGCGAGCAGTACTTC. Encoded protein: CASSLSGRRGEQYF.

Only a few counts were recorded for this clonotype. The J gene is TRBJ2-5, the V gene TRBV29-1, with D tentatively TRBD2 (5 bases). This CDR3 spans 14 amino acids. Germline lookup yields CDR1 SQVTM and CDR2 ANQGSEA. Trimming cost V 4 bases and J 1 base, with 13 bases left between them. The CDR3 loop is CSVALAQSQETQYF. The CDR3 nucleotides are TGCAGCGTTGCGCTAGCCCAATCCCAAGAGACCCAGTACTTC.

This clonotype was recorded at least ten times. V usage is TRBV9 and J usage is TRBJ1-2, with TRBD1 as a possible D gene (6 bases). Germline CDR1 and CDR2: SGDLS and YYNGEE. The germline V and J ends were trimmed by 0 bases and 7 bases, with 10 bases remaining between them. CDR3 length: 13 amino acids. The CDR3 spells CASSVGGQPGYTF. The CDR3 DNA is TGTGCCAGCAGCGTAGGGGGGCAGCCTGGCTACACCTTC.

This clonotype has a count of ten or more. The chain is built from TRBV5-1 and TRBJ2-2; D is unclear. The CDR3 extends over 13 amino acids. CDR1 SGHRS and CDR2 YFSETQ come from the germline V gene. Trimming shortened V by 2 bases and J by 7 bases, and 9 bases separated the two germline ends. In nucleotides, the CDR3 is TGCGCCAGCAGCTTCGCAGTTGACGGGGAGCTGTTTTTT. Residues: CASSFAVDGELFF.

This clonotype was detected a few times. The chain recombines TRBV5-1 with TRBJ2-1; perhaps TRBD1 as D (5 bases). The CDR3 is 12 residues long. Trimming took 3 bases from V and 9 from J, leaving 10 bases between them. In germline, CDR1 is SGHRS, CDR2 YFSETQ. The CDR3 spells CASSSRRGEQFF. DNA of the CDR3: TGCGCCAGCAGCTCCCGTAGGGGTGAGCAGTTCTTC.

This clonotype showed up just a few times. The chain employs TRBV4-3 and TRBJ1-1; D not resolved. The germline V and J ends were trimmed by 3 bases and 9 bases, with 20 bases remaining between them. Germline V lookup: CDR1 LGHNA, CDR2 YSLEER. The CDR3 loop spans 15 amino acids. The CDR3 sequence: CASSQDSGELMKAFF. In DNA, the CDR3 is TGCGCCAGCAGCCAGGACTCAGGAGAACTTATGAAAGCTTTCTTT.

The V call is TRBV6-5, the J call TRBJ2-2; the D is unclear. The CDR3 extends over 17 amino acids. CDR1 is MNHEY, CDR2 SVGAGI, per germline. V was pared by 4 bases and J by 2 bases, with 17 bases between. The CDR3 reads CASSSSPLTVNTGELFF. The DNA of the CDR3 is TGTGCCAGCAGTTCCAGTCCCCTCACAGTTAACACCGGGGAGCTGTTTTTT.